This TCR beta chain stems from a study of PD-1 blockade in classical Hodgkin lymphoma. Trimming took 3 bases from V and 3 from J; bases not matched to a gene: 17. CDR1 SGDLS and CDR2 YYNGEE come from the germline V gene. This CDR3 region has 18 residues. With regard to this clone: Its antigen is not known.

Each patient's relapse followed autologous stem cell transplantation, and brentuximab vedotin exposure varied. Under best response, outcomes were complete response, partial response or progressive disease. General study results and limits: Newly diagnosed patients reportedly had lower baseline TCR diversity than healthy donors. Still unresolved is the cause of the repertoire differences, which may be disease activity or prior therapy.

Data came from immunoSEQ multiplex PCR; TCRdb stores just in-frame clones and leaves some out. The sample lists about 97,000 clones, over 80% seen once, with 9.5% to 15% in the top ten. This chain uses TRBV9 with TRBJ1-2; TRBD1 matches at 7 bases. The TCR comes from a human donor with classical Hodgkin lymphoma. The specimen was peripheral blood mononuclear cells (PBMCs), collected at baseline. CDR3 protein: CASSAARRGPGLDYGYTF. DNA for the CDR3: TGTGCCAGCAGCGCCGCTCGAAGGGGGCCCGGGCTCGACTATGGCTACACCTTC.